This TCR beta chain was found in a study of blood T cell repertoires in COVID-19. About the study: COVID-19 samples collected from the United States, Italy and Spain covered acute and convalescent phases. Nucleic acid was either cDNA or gDNA, and it came from T cells, B-cell-depleted T cells, or PBMCs.

With 2 bases removed from V and 4 bases from J, the gap between germline ends came to 6 bases. The V gene's germline CDR1 is SGHAT and CDR2 FQNNGV. The CDR3 totals 13 residues. Source study methods: Reference gene primer amplification in the assay estimated nucleated cell counts. TCRdb's table, derived via immunoSEQ multiplex PCR, lists solely in-frame clones and lacks some. The V and J calls and clone size come from that table; D and trimming were worked out from the DNA. The top ten hold roughly 1.5% of the sample, which has some 100,000 clones, about nine tenths seen once. The chain uses TRBV11-2 and TRBJ2-1; D gene unclear. The sequenced material came from peripheral blood. The sequence was collected from a human donor with active COVID-19. The donor label of this sample is uncertain. The CDR3 region has the DNA TGTGCCAGCAGCTTACCCAATTACAATGAGCAGTTCTTC. It encodes CASSLPNYNEQFF.